The source of this T cell receptor (beta chain) is a study of T cell repertoires in cytomegalovirus infection (dated by TCRdb to between 2017 and 2020). As for the study more broadly: Donor HLA type was relevant to the analysis, as public TCR beta signatures indicated carriage of CMV infection together with the matching HLA type. Results the study describes overall, beyond this receptor: In the ex vivo response, HLA-C-restricted CMV-specific TCR beta clonotypes were dominant, and in two of eight donors the single most frequent clonotype came from this HLA-C-restricted group. Carriers of CMV infection plus the relevant HLA type were discriminated by the cumulative frequency of public TCR beta family members in the study cohort and in an independent approximately 360-donor cohort.

The sequencer listed for this sample is Illumina HiSeq 1500. Using fastp trimming at Q25 and MiXCR clonotype assembly, TCRdb reanalyzed the public sequencing data and kept in-frame beta chains. For every CDR3 protein sequence, its rows merge into one entry that carries the most common genes and DNA. This sample holds almost 550,000 distinct CDR3 sequences; more than 15% were observed only once. The ten largest clonotypes hold approximately 24% of the sample. This clonotype has only a few counts. The antigen it binds to is not known. Per-nucleotide qualities are absent, and no much larger clonotype sits a single base away. CDR1 DFQATT and CDR2 SNEGSKA were looked up in the germline V gene (reference sequence). Trimming costs V 4 bases and J 4 bases, and their ends lie 17 bases apart. Reading from cysteine to phenylalanine, the CDR3 counts 15 amino acids. The sequence is cut down to CDR3 DNA, 45 bases in frame from base 1.

The sequenced material came from CD8+ T cells from PBMCs. The receptor chain draws on TRBV20-1 and TRBJ2-1, with the D assignment possibly TRBD1 or TRBD2, given 5 matching bases for each. The receptor was isolated from a human donor in good health (CMV status not recorded). Some clones in this sample may be carry-over from other donors' samples. The CDR3: CSAKAGTDSYNEQFF. The DNA reads TGCAGTGCTAAAGCCGGGACCGATAGTTACAATGAGCAGTTCTTC.